This T cell receptor beta chain was sequenced during a study of T-cell reconstitution after alpha-beta-depleted transplantation in children. Study observations and caveats: At the one-year point after transplant, T-cell counts and TCRbeta diversity were found to come mostly from T cells that had been newly produced. About two months after transplant, alpha-beta T cells reportedly came from several hundred expanded graft clones.

As concerns this clonotype: What it binds is unknown.

With 6 bases removed from V and 3 bases from J, the gap between germline ends came to 11 bases. Germline CDR1 is SQVTM and CDR2 is ANQGSEA. This CDR3 is built from 12 residues. TCRbeta library preparation incorporated unique molecular identifiers. TCRdb itself ran the PCR reads through MiXCR, one entry per CDR3 protein. In the table there are approximately 500,000 distinct CDR3 sequences, about 11% of which are singletons. This sample comprised PBMCs, obtained before TCRalphabeta/CD19-depleted stem cell transplant. The clonotype comes from a child aged 2-9 years with inherited bone marrow failure, due to receive a stem cell transplant. This chain joins TRBV29-1 and TRBJ1-2; D unclear. The DNA for the CDR3 is TGCAGCGTGATACCGGGAGACTATGGCTACACCTTC. Residues: CSVIPGDYGYTF.